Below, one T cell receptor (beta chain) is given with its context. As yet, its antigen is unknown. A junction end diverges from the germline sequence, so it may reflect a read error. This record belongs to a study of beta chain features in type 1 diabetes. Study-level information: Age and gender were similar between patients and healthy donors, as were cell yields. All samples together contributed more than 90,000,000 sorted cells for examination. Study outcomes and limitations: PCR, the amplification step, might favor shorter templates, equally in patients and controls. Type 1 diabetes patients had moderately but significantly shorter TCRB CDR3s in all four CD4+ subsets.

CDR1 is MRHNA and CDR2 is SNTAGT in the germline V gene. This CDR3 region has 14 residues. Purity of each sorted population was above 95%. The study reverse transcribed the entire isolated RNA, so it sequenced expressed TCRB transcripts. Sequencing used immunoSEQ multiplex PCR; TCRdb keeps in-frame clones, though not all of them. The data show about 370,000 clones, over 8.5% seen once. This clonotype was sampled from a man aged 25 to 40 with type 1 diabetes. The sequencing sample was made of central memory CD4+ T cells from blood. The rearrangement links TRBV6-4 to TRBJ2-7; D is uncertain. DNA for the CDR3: TGTGCCAGCAGTTACTCGAGGTCTACCCGCGAGCAGTACTTC. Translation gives CASSYSRSTREQYF.